Described below is a single T cell receptor (beta chain) sequence and its context. Other DNA sequences within the sample encode an identical CDR3. The CDR3 length is 11 residues. Germline CDR1 is MDHEN and CDR2 is SYDVKM. The V gene lost 6 bases and the J gene lost 2 bases, with 2 bases spanning the gap. This entry is derived from a study of blood T cell repertoires in COVID-19. Study information: COVID-19 samples collected from the United States, Italy and Spain covered acute and convalescent phases.

Clones were sequenced by immunoSEQ multiplex PCR, and TCRdb holds only the in-frame ones, with some missing. The data contain approximately 250,000 clones, approximately 86% of them seen just once; the ten biggest clones take up around 5%. This clonotype originated in a woman aged 55-69 years with COVID-19, enrolled during active disease. The sample was peripheral blood. The chain combines TRBV28 with TRBJ2-1; D is unclear. CDR3 in amino acids: CASSTYNEQFF. CDR3 DNA: TGTGCCAGCAGCACCTACAATGAGCAGTTCTTC.